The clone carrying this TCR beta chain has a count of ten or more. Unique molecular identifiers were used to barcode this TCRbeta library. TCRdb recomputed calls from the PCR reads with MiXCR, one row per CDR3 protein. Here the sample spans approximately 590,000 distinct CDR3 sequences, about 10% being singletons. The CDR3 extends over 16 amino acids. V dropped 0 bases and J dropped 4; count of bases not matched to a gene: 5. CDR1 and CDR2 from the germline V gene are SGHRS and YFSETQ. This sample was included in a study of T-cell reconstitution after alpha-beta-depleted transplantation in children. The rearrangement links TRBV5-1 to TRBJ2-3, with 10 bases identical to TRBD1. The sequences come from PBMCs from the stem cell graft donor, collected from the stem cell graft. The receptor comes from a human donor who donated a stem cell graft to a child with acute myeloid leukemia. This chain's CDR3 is CASSLDPGQGPDTQYF. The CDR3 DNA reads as TGCGCCAGCAGCTTGGACCCGGGACAGGGGCCAGATACGCAGTATTTT.